This T cell receptor (beta chain) was recorded in a study of cytomegalovirus exposure and HLA in healthy donors. The CDR3 is 16 amino acids. Per germline, CDR1 LGHNA and CDR2 YSLEER. V gave up 2 bases and J gave up 10 bases, with 20 bases separating them. PCR amplification relied on 60 Vbeta primers (plus 13 Jbeta primers). Libraries were prepared by immunoSEQ multiplex PCR; TCRdb keeps only in-frame clonotypes and omits some of them. The profile shows 100,000 to 120,000 clones, roughly three quarters of them singletons. The TCR was taken from a man aged 30 to 45 in good health and CMV-seronegative. The chain carries TRBV4-3 and TRBJ1-4; no reliable D call. The sequencing input was PBMCs. In nucleotides, the CDR3 is TGCGCCAGCAGCCAACTGGTGTACACACTATCGATAAAACTGTTTTTT. It codes for CASSQLVYTLSIKLFF.